The T cell receptor (beta chain) under discussion was sequenced for a study of blood T cell repertoires in COVID-19. Overall study context: From the United States, Italy and Spain came samples of acute and convalescent COVID-19.

Method: immunoSEQ multiplex PCR; TCRdb's copy keeps in-frame clones and lacks some. The profile shows 230,000 or so clones, roughly four fifths of them singletons. This clone was found a few times. Input material: PBMCs or T cells enriched from blood (not recorded which). The sequence derives from a man between 45 and 60 years old who had recovered from COVID-19.

The CDR3 spells CASNQGNTEAFF. CDR3 nucleotides: TGTGCCAGCAACCAGGGAAATACTGAAGCTTTCTTT. This chain uses TRBV2 with TRBJ1-1; TRBD1 is a possible D gene (5 bases). This CDR3 comprises 12 residues. Trimming removed 7 bases from V and 5 bases from J, with 11 bases in between. CDR1 and CDR2 (germline): SNHLY, FYNNEI.